The rows below give T cell receptor beta chains drawn from one sample of a study of post-analysis software for immune sequencing data. MiXCR was run by TCRdb on the PCR reads, yielding one entry per CDR3 protein. The sample has 430,000 or so distinct CDR3 sequences; over 30% are singletons. The sample consisted of blood. The origin of the receptors is a girl between 2 and 10 years old with multiple sclerosis. The CDR3 runs from the conserved cysteine through the conserved F or W. The D gene is left open where the match is weak. Rows may omit the clone size; those that give it use once, few, many or a size class.

D gene: -
V gene: TRBV20-1
J gene: TRBJ2-5
clone size: -
CDR3 length: 12
CDR3 DNA: TGCAGTGCTAGAGGCGGGACCGAGACCCAGTACTTC
CDR3 protein: CSARGGTETQYF

D gene: -
V gene: TRBV3-1
J gene: TRBJ2-3
clone size: -
CDR3 length: 12
CDR3 DNA: TGTGCCAGCAGCCAAGATGATGGTACGCAGTATTTT
CDR3 protein: CASSQDDGTQYF

D gene: -
V gene: TRBV5-6
J gene: TRBJ2-2
clone size: -
CDR3 length: 14
CDR3 DNA: TGTGCCAGCAGCTTCGTGGAAGGCACCGGGGAGCTGTTTTTT
CDR3 protein: CASSFVEGTGELFF

D gene: -
V gene: TRBV12-3/TRBV12-4
J gene: TRBJ2-3
clone size: -
CDR3 length: 16
CDR3 DNA: TGTGCCAGCAGTACCCCTAGGGGGAGTGGGACAGATACGCAGTATTTT
CDR3 protein: CASSTPRGSGTDTQYF

D gene: -
V gene: TRBV20-1
J gene: TRBJ2-3
clone size: -
CDR3 length: 12
CDR3 DNA: TGCAGTGCTGTAAGACAGTCAGATACGCAGTATTTT
CDR3 protein: CSAVRQSDTQYF

D gene: -
V gene: TRBV4-1
J gene: TRBJ2-2
clone size: -
CDR3 length: 16
CDR3 DNA: TGCGCCAGCAGCCAAGAAGGCGGGCCTTCCACCGGGGAGCTGTTTTTT
CDR3 protein: CASSQEGGPSTGELFF

D gene: -
V gene: TRBV7-3
J gene: TRBJ2-3
clone size: -
CDR3 length: 17
CDR3 DNA: TGTGCCAGCAGCTTAACTTTTCTAGGTGGAGGGGAAGATACGCAGTATTTT
CDR3 protein: CASSLTFLGGGEDTQYF

D gene: -
V gene: TRBV7-6
J gene: TRBJ2-1
clone size: few
CDR3 length: 17
CDR3 DNA: TGTGCCAGCAGCTTATATAGAGGGGGGGCCGGGTACAATGAGCAGTTCTTC
CDR3 protein: CASSLYRGGAGYNEQFF

D gene: -
V gene: TRBV20-1
J gene: TRBJ1-2
clone size: -
CDR3 length: 14
CDR3 DNA: TGCAGTGCTAGAGATGGTGGGCTCGGTTATGGCTACACCTTC
CDR3 protein: CSARDGGLGYGYTF

D gene: -
V gene: TRBV5-6
J gene: TRBJ1-1
clone size: -
CDR3 length: 13
CDR3 DNA: TGTGCCAGCAGCTTGGCCGAAGGGGCTGAAGCTTTCTTT
CDR3 protein: CASSLAEGAEAFF

D gene: -
V gene: TRBV28
J gene: TRBJ1-2
clone size: -
CDR3 length: 15
CDR3 DNA: TGTGCCAGCAGAACCCCGAATCCGCAGATCTATGGCTACACCTTC
CDR3 protein: CASRTPNPQIYGYTF

D gene: TRBD1
V gene: TRBV4-2
J gene: TRBJ1-2
clone size: few
CDR3 length: 14
CDR3 DNA: TGTGCCAGCAGCCCCCGGACAGGGGGCTATGGCTACACCTTC
CDR3 protein: CASSPRTGGYGYTF

D gene: -
V gene: TRBV20-1
J gene: TRBJ1-5
clone size: -
CDR3 length: 12
CDR3 DNA: TGCAGTGCTAGGGCGGGGAATCAGCCCCAGCATTTT
CDR3 protein: CSARAGNQPQHF

D gene: -
V gene: TRBV3-1
J gene: TRBJ1-6
clone size: few
CDR3 length: 15
CDR3 DNA: TGTGCCAGCAGCCTTCAAGCTGGGTATAATTCACCCCTCCACTTT
CDR3 protein: CASSLQAGYNSPLHF

D gene: -
V gene: TRBV27
J gene: TRBJ2-4
clone size: -
CDR3 length: 14
CDR3 DNA: TGTGCCAGCAGTTCGTTGTTAGCCAAAAACATTCAGTACTTC
CDR3 protein: CASSSLLAKNIQYF

D gene: -
V gene: TRBV10-2
J gene: TRBJ1-5
clone size: -
CDR3 length: 15
CDR3 DNA: TGCGCCAGCAGTGAGGGCAGGGGCGGCAATCAGCCCCAGCATTTT
CDR3 protein: CASSEGRGGNQPQHF

D gene: -
V gene: TRBV27
J gene: TRBJ1-4
clone size: few
CDR3 length: 14
CDR3 DNA: TGTGCCAGCTCAGCGGGGACCGTAAATGAAAAACTGTTTTTT
CDR3 protein: CASSAGTVNEKLFF

D gene: TRBD2
V gene: TRBV7-6
J gene: TRBJ2-1
clone size: few
CDR3 length: 15
CDR3 DNA: TGTGCCAGCAGCTCCCAGGCTAGCGGATACAATGAGCAGTTCTTC
CDR3 protein: CASSSQASGYNEQFF

D gene: -
V gene: TRBV3-1
J gene: TRBJ2-1
clone size: few
CDR3 length: 17
CDR3 DNA: TGTGCCAGCAGCCAAGATAGAAGGCCTACAGTTGATATAGAGCAGTTCTTC
CDR3 protein: CASSQDRRPTVDIEQFF

D gene: -
V gene: TRBV6-5
J gene: TRBJ1-5
clone size: -
CDR3 length: 15
CDR3 DNA: TGTGCCAGCAGTTATTCCGGACAGTTTAACCAGCCCCAGCATTTT
CDR3 protein: CASSYSGQFNQPQHF

D gene: -
V gene: TRBV29-1
J gene: TRBJ2-3
clone size: -
CDR3 length: 16
CDR3 DNA: TGCAGCGTTCGGCGCTACTTCGCGAGGGGTACAGATACGCAGTATTTT
CDR3 protein: CSVRRYFARGTDTQYF

D gene: TRBD2
V gene: TRBV7-2
J gene: TRBJ2-1
clone size: -
CDR3 length: 19
CDR3 DNA: TGTGCCAGCAGCTTAGTTGGGGCTAGCGGGGTCAGCTCCTACAATGAGCAGTTCTTC
CDR3 protein: CASSLVGASGVSSYNEQFF

D gene: -
V gene: TRBV2
J gene: TRBJ2-7
clone size: -
CDR3 length: 11
CDR3 DNA: TGTGCCAGCCAATTAAGCTACGAGCAGTACTTC
CDR3 protein: CASQLSYEQYF

D gene: -
V gene: TRBV10-3
J gene: TRBJ2-3
clone size: few
CDR3 length: 14
CDR3 DNA: TGTGCCATCAGTGTAGGAAAAAGCACAGATACGCAGTATTTT
CDR3 protein: CAISVGKSTDTQYF

D gene: TRBD1
V gene: TRBV6-2/TRBV6-3
J gene: TRBJ2-7
clone size: -
CDR3 length: 16
CDR3 DNA: TGTGCCAGCAGTTACTCGAAGGACAGGGGGCAGTACGAGCAGTACTTC
CDR3 protein: CASSYSKDRGQYEQYF

D gene: TRBD1
V gene: TRBV27
J gene: TRBJ1-5
clone size: -
CDR3 length: 18
CDR3 DNA: TGTGCCAGCAGCCACGGGACAGGGCGGGGAAATAGCAATCAGCCCCAGCATTTT
CDR3 protein: CASSHGTGRGNSNQPQHF

D gene: TRBD2
V gene: TRBV7-2
J gene: TRBJ2-1
clone size: few
CDR3 length: 17
CDR3 DNA: TGTGCCAGCAGCTTAGTAACTAGCGGGAGTTTCTACAATGAGCAGTTCTTC
CDR3 protein: CASSLVTSGSFYNEQFF

D gene: TRBD2
V gene: TRBV7-2
J gene: TRBJ2-7
clone size: -
CDR3 length: 14
CDR3 DNA: TGTGCCAGCAGCTCCGGACTAGAAACCTACGAGCAGTACTTC
CDR3 protein: CASSSGLETYEQYF

D gene: -
V gene: TRBV6-4
J gene: TRBJ2-3
clone size: few
CDR3 length: 13
CDR3 DNA: TGTGCCAGCAGTGCAGCAGGAACAGATACGCAGTATTTT
CDR3 protein: CASSAAGTDTQYF

D gene: TRBD1
V gene: TRBV7-2
J gene: TRBJ1-1
clone size: -
CDR3 length: 18
CDR3 DNA: TGTGCCAGCAGCTACAGTAGGATTGGGGGACAGACTTACACTGAAGCTTTCTTT
CDR3 protein: CASSYSRIGGQTYTEAFF

D gene: TRBD1
V gene: TRBV11-2
J gene: TRBJ1-5
clone size: -
CDR3 length: 15
CDR3 DNA: TGTGCCAGCAGCAAAGGACAGGCCGTCAATCAGCCCCAGCATTTT
CDR3 protein: CASSKGQAVNQPQHF

D gene: -
V gene: TRBV5-1
J gene: TRBJ1-1
clone size: -
CDR3 length: 14
CDR3 DNA: TGCGCCAGCAGCTTGGTGACACGGAACACTGAAGCTTTCTTT
CDR3 protein: CASSLVTRNTEAFF

D gene: -
V gene: TRBV20-1
J gene: TRBJ2-3
clone size: -
CDR3 length: 13
CDR3 DNA: TGCCGGAAGGGTTGGGGGACGGGAGATACGCAGTATTTT
CDR3 protein: CRKGWGTGDTQYF

D gene: -
V gene: TRBV12-3/TRBV12-4
J gene: TRBJ1-2
clone size: few
CDR3 length: 13
CDR3 DNA: TGTGCCAGCAGTTTAAGGGGGGCCTATGGCTACACCTTC
CDR3 protein: CASSLRGAYGYTF

D gene: -
V gene: TRBV12-3/TRBV12-4
J gene: TRBJ1-4
clone size: once
CDR3 length: 12
CDR3 DNA: TGTGCCAGCAGCGCGGGACGTGAAAACCTGTTTTTT
CDR3 protein: CASSAGRENLFF

D gene: TRBD1
V gene: TRBV7-2
J gene: TRBJ2-1
clone size: -
CDR3 length: 15
CDR3 DNA: TGTGCCAGCAACTTAGTGGCAGGGGGACACAATGAGCAGTTCTTC
CDR3 protein: CASNLVAGGHNEQFF

D gene: TRBD1
V gene: TRBV27
J gene: TRBJ1-2
clone size: few
CDR3 length: 17
CDR3 DNA: TGTGCCAGCAGTCCCTACTCTACCAGGGGGGGTGACTATGGCTACACCTTC
CDR3 protein: CASSPYSTRGGDYGYTF

D gene: TRBD1
V gene: TRBV12-3/TRBV12-4
J gene: TRBJ1-2
clone size: -
CDR3 length: 14
CDR3 DNA: TGTGCCAGCAGTTTTACGGCAGGGGGCCGGGGCTACACCTTC
CDR3 protein: CASSFTAGGRGYTF

D gene: -
V gene: TRBV7-9
J gene: TRBJ2-1
clone size: once
CDR3 length: 15
CDR3 DNA: TGTGCCAGCAGCTTAGGCCGGAGCGTAGAAGATGAGCAGTTCTTC
CDR3 protein: CASSLGRSVEDEQFF

D gene: TRBD2
V gene: TRBV20-1
J gene: TRBJ2-7
clone size: -
CDR3 length: 14
CDR3 DNA: TGCAGTGCTGCAAGGACTAGCGGAGGCTACGAGCAGTACTTC
CDR3 protein: CSAARTSGGYEQYF

D gene: TRBD1
V gene: TRBV6-6
J gene: TRBJ2-7
clone size: -
CDR3 length: 15
CDR3 DNA: TGTGCCAGCAGTTACGGGACAGGGATGTCCTACGAGCAGTACTTC
CDR3 protein: CASSYGTGMSYEQYF

D gene: -
V gene: TRBV18
J gene: TRBJ2-5
clone size: few
CDR3 length: 15
CDR3 DNA: TGTGCCAGCTCACCGACGTGGGACCTCTCGGAGACCCAGTACTTC
CDR3 protein: CASSPTWDLSETQYF

D gene: -
V gene: TRBV12-5
J gene: TRBJ2-7
clone size: -
CDR3 length: 9
CDR3 DNA: TGTGCTAGTGGTAGCGAGCAGTACTTC
CDR3 protein: CASGSEQYF

D gene: -
V gene: TRBV6-5
J gene: TRBJ1-2
clone size: -
CDR3 length: 16
CDR3 DNA: TGTGCCAGCAGTTACGTTCGGGGCAGGCCCTTCTACGGCTACACCTTC
CDR3 protein: CASSYVRGRPFYGYTF

D gene: TRBD1
V gene: TRBV29-1
J gene: TRBJ2-1
clone size: -
CDR3 length: 14
CDR3 DNA: TGCAGCGTTAAGGGGACAGTGACTTACAATGAGCAGTTCTTC
CDR3 protein: CSVKGTVTYNEQFF

D gene: TRBD2
V gene: TRBV15
J gene: TRBJ2-5
clone size: few
CDR3 length: 18
CDR3 DNA: TGTGCCACCAGCAGGGATCCCCCTCGGGTTAGCGGGGGAGAGACCCAGTACTTC
CDR3 protein: CATSRDPPRVSGGETQYF

D gene: -
V gene: TRBV3-1
J gene: TRBJ2-7
clone size: -
CDR3 length: 15
CDR3 DNA: TGTGCCAGCAGCCAAGAAGTGCCGGGTCGGGGCGAGCAGTACTTC
CDR3 protein: CASSQEVPGRGEQYF

D gene: TRBD1
V gene: TRBV29-1
J gene: TRBJ1-2
clone size: few
CDR3 length: 13
CDR3 DNA: TGCAGCGTTGCCGGGACAGCGGGCTATGGCTACACCTTC
CDR3 protein: CSVAGTAGYGYTF

D gene: TRBD1
V gene: TRBV28
J gene: TRBJ2-7
clone size: -
CDR3 length: 16
CDR3 DNA: TGTGCCAGCATTTGGGGGGAAGACAGGGGTGTCTACGAGCAGTACTTC
CDR3 protein: CASIWGEDRGVYEQYF

D gene: -
V gene: TRBV29-1
J gene: TRBJ1-2
clone size: -
CDR3 length: 13
CDR3 DNA: -
CDR3 protein: CSVERIFGNGYTF

D gene: -
V gene: TRBV14
J gene: TRBJ2-7
clone size: -
CDR3 length: 12
CDR3 DNA: TGTGCCAGCAGTCGCCTGGGGAACGAGCAGTACTTC
CDR3 protein: CASSRLGNEQYF

D gene: -
V gene: TRBV6-5
J gene: TRBJ1-5
clone size: -
CDR3 length: 12
CDR3 DNA: TGTGCCAGCAGTAAGAGGGGCCAGCCCCAGCATTTT
CDR3 protein: CASSKRGQPQHF

D gene: -
V gene: TRBV13
J gene: TRBJ1-2
clone size: -
CDR3 length: 13
CDR3 DNA: TGTGCCAGCAGCCCCGTCGGATCTTATGGCTACACCTTC
CDR3 protein: CASSPVGSYGYTF

D gene: -
V gene: TRBV12-3/TRBV12-4
J gene: TRBJ2-7
clone size: -
CDR3 length: 16
CDR3 DNA: TGTGCCAGCAGTTTTTGGCCAGCGGCGCAATCCTACGAGCAGTACTTC
CDR3 protein: CASSFWPAAQSYEQYF

D gene: -
V gene: TRBV24-1
J gene: TRBJ2-1
clone size: -
CDR3 length: 11
CDR3 DNA: TGTGCCACCAGTACCTACAATGAGCAGTTGTTC
CDR3 protein: CATSTYNEQLF

D gene: -
V gene: TRBV5-5
J gene: TRBJ1-6
clone size: -
CDR3 length: 14
CDR3 DNA: TGTGCCAGCAGCTGGGGCGTCTCGGATTCACCCCTCCACTTT
CDR3 protein: CASSWGVSDSPLHF

D gene: -
V gene: TRBV2
J gene: TRBJ1-6
clone size: -
CDR3 length: 13
CDR3 DNA: TGTGCCAGCAGGGACCTAGTAAGATCACCCCTCCACTTT
CDR3 protein: CASRDLVRSPLHF

D gene: TRBD1
V gene: TRBV10-3
J gene: TRBJ1-6
clone size: few
CDR3 length: 13
CDR3 DNA: TGTGCCATCAGTAGGGGGCTGGATTCACCCCTCCACTTT
CDR3 protein: CAISRGLDSPLHF